Shown below are 6 T cell receptor beta chains from a single sample sequenced in a study of Ad26.COV2.S vaccination and SARS-CoV-2 variants. Sequencing used immunoSEQ multiplex PCR; TCRdb keeps in-frame clones, though not all of them. The table lists more than 300,000 clones, roughly nine tenths of them singletons. The sample's treatment: roughly 19 received Ad26.COV2.S at low or high dose, single or two shots; about 5 received placebo; per-sample allocation not given. Repertoires come from day 63 after the first vaccine or placebo injection. Material: peripheral blood, obtained in a trial of Ad26.COV2.S vaccine versus placebo. All receptors derive from a person between 18 and 59 years old who received the Ad26.COV2.S COVID-19 vaccine or a placebo.

The sample holds a few counts of this clone. This chain uses TRBV9 with TRBJ2-7, with 11 bases fitting TRBD2. V shed 4 bases and J 2 bases; nucleotides not matched to a gene: 11. CDR3 length: 17 residues. CDR1 and CDR2 (germline): SGDLS, YYNGEE. The chain's CDR3 is CASSPAGTSGVPYEQYF. CDR3 nucleotides: TGTGCCAGCAGCCCTGCGGGGACTAGCGGAGTTCCCTACGAGCAGTACTTC.

The rearrangement uses TRBV6-2 or TRBV6-3 and TRBJ2-1; D is possibly TRBD2 (6 bases). Trimming left V 0 bases short and J 9 bases short, with 12 bases between. Per the germline V gene, CDR1 is MNHEY and CDR2 is SVGEGT. The CDR3 covers 14 residues. As DNA, the CDR3 is TGTGCCAGCAGTTACTCGCGGGGCCTTGGTGAGCAGTTCTTC. Residues: CASSYSRGLGEQFF.

The rearrangement uses TRBV3-1 (or the pseudogene TRBV3-2) and TRBJ1-2, with D uncertain. This CDR3 has 14 amino acids. The germline V gene encodes CDR1 LGHDT and CDR2 YNNKEL (reference sequence). Trimming took 6 bases from V and 1 from J, leaving 12 bases between them. Here the CDR3 reads CASRPQLSNYGYTF. CDR3 DNA: TGTGCCAGCAGGCCTCAGCTTAGTAACTATGGCTACACCTTC.

J is TRBJ2-7 and V is TRBV11-1; D unresolved. Germline assignment: CDR1 SGHAT and CDR2 FQDESV (reference sequence). The CDR3 runs to 15 residues. The V end lost 0 bases, the J end lost 2 bases, and 11 bases lay between the germline ends. The CDR3 sequence is CASSLAAEGTYEQYF. The CDR3 coding sequence is TGTGCCAGCAGCTTAGCGGCAGAAGGAACCTACGAGCAGTACTTC.

V usage is TRBV7-9 and J usage is TRBJ2-1, with D perhaps given as TRBD1 or TRBD2 (5 bases each). The CDR3 totals 16 residues. The germline gives CDR1 SEHNR, CDR2 FQNEAQ (reference sequence). Trimming cost V 5 bases and J 3 bases, with 17 bases left between them. CDR3 bases: TGTGCCAGCAGCGGAACCGGGGACGTCTTCTACAATGAGCAGTTCTTC. Residues: CASSGTGDVFYNEQFF.

In nucleotides, the CDR3 is TGCGCCAGCAGCAAGGGGGACAGTAAAGAGACCCAGTACTTC. Amino acids: CASSKGDSKETQYF. The chain links TRBV5-1 to TRBJ2-5, with 7 nucleotides matching TRBD1. The V gene's germline CDR1 is SGHRS and CDR2 YFSETQ. The CDR3 has 14 residues. With V trimmed by 4 bases and J by 3 bases, 6 bases remained unmatched. Variable domain in full (rest from reference TRBV5-1 and TRBJ2-5): KAGVTQTPRYLIKTRGQQVTLSCSPISGHRSVSWYQQTPGQGLQFLFEYFSETQRNKGNFPGRFSGRQFSNSRSEMNVSTLELGDSALYLCASSKGDSKETQYFGPGTRLLVL.